This T cell receptor beta chain was identified in a study of human T cells and chemical hapten exposure. This clonotype was recorded a few times. TCRdb re-called the RACE reads through MiXCR, storing one row per CDR3 protein. This table has around 57,000 distinct CDR3 sequences, about 11% appearing once. The CDR3 loop spans 13 amino acids. Trimming pared 7 bases from V and 4 bases from J, leaving 13 bases between. The germline V gene has CDR1 SNHLY and CDR2 FYNNEI. The sample's time point: pre-sensitization, week 0. The treatment: therapeutic diphenylcyclopropenone sensitization with weekly scalp DPC. Total RNA was isolated from whole blood that had not been fractionated.

V and J are TRBV2 and TRBJ1-1; the D is unclear. The specimen comprised whole blood, sampled in connection with sensitization to the hapten diphenylcyclopropenone (DPC). This clonotype was sampled from a woman aged 40 to 50 with alopecia areata. Some clones in this sample may be carry-over from other donors' samples. In DNA, the CDR3 is TGTGCCAGCATGGTCTTGTTCGGCACTGAAGCTTTCTTT. The encoded protein is CASMVLFGTEAFF.